The rows below give T cell receptor beta chains drawn from one sample of a study of blood T cell repertoires in COVID-19. Measured with immunoSEQ multiplex PCR; TCRdb has only the in-frame clones, and not every one. This table holds over 14,000 clones, around 70% found once. Input material: peripheral blood. These receptors all come from a man in his 60s with acute or convalescent COVID-19. Both conserved end residues are part of each CDR3. Clone sizes are given selectively: once, few, many, or a class where the clone is expanded.

v_call	clone_size	j_call	cdr3_aa
TRBV5-4	.	TRBJ1-1	CASPDGTGKNTEAFF
TRBV14	.	TRBJ2-3	CASSQTGGADTQYF
TRBV10-3	.	TRBJ2-3	CAISPGDGTQYF
TRBV6-5	.	TRBJ1-2	CASSFYRGGYTF
TRBV4-3	.	TRBJ2-7	CASSQCPSGRAVSYEQYF
TRBV5-4	.	TRBJ2-3	CASSSRGRGSTDTQYF
TRBV9	.	TRBJ1-3	CASSQNPRDRGSGNTIYF
TRBV7-8	.	TRBJ1-2	CASSSTGGGYGYTF
TRBV9	.	TRBJ2-3	CASSVAQGKSTDTQYF
TRBV29-1	.	TRBJ2-7	CSAEGASYEQYF
TRBV11-2	.	TRBJ1-3	CASSTGQGASSGNTIYF
TRBV5-1	.	TRBJ2-1	CASSSSGTDYNEQFF
TRBV28	.	TRBJ1-5	CASRIGGTGYNQPQHF
TRBV5-4	.	TRBJ1-1	CASSLRGQYTEAFF
TRBV6-5	.	TRBJ1-2	CASRDRTAYGYTF
TRBV12-3/TRBV12-4	.	TRBJ1-1	CASSLYMNTEAFF
TRBV28	.	TRBJ2-7	CASSLFREQYF
TRBV29-1	.	TRBJ2-7	CSVSGRGSGEQYF
TRBV9	.	TRBJ1-1	CASSAGGRGPEAFF
TRBV19	.	TRBJ1-5	CASSMGTTGGEPQHF
TRBV11-2	.	TRBJ1-2	CASSSLAQGTYGYTF
TRBV2	.	TRBJ2-1	CASSGLPGSINEQFF
TRBV2	.	TRBJ2-1	CASRVDNSNEQFF
TRBV7-9	.	TRBJ1-2	CASSLGAGGSLNYGYTF
TRBV7-3	.	TRBJ2-1	CASSIAGGRNEQFF
TRBV4-3	.	TRBJ1-4	CASSQTDRGANEKLFF
TRBV7-7	.	TRBJ2-5	CASSLGLAGGETQYF
TRBV6-6	few	TRBJ1-1	CASSPRGNTEAFF
TRBV29-1	.	TRBJ1-2	CSVELGGYGYTF
TRBV27	.	TRBJ2-1	CASIPYWRGYYNEQFF
TRBV3-1/TRBV3-2	.	TRBJ2-1	CASSQAPLLLAGNEQFF
TRBV3-1/TRBV3-2	.	TRBJ2-7	CASSPAGRVEQYF
TRBV4-3	few	TRBJ2-2	CASSQRKTQGSGELFF
TRBV24-1	.	TRBJ1-5	CATSDPGTGTNQPQHF
TRBV7-9	once	TRBJ1-2	CASSTHDRTYGYTF
TRBV29-1	.	TRBJ2-2	CSVFGGGGELFF
TRBV4-3	.	TRBJ1-2	CASSQGANYGYTF
TRBV6-5	.	TRBJ2-7	CASRPRDRTGEQYF
TRBV2	.	TRBJ2-3	CASRAWTGNTDTQYF